This entry describes one T cell receptor (beta chain). Its antigen is not yet known. The record has no base qualities; no much larger clone is one base away. The sample belongs to a study of chemoradiotherapy in HPV16-positive cancers (dated by TCRdb to 2021 to 2024). At the level of the whole study: Candidate HPV-specific T-cell clones and common TCR motifs were defined by functional T-cell assays performed on cells from two HPV16-positive patients. The study set out to ask whether T-cell immunity against the HPV oncoproteins E6 and E7 changes over the course of chemoradiotherapy and whether that immunity affects survival. Next, the candidate HPV-specific TCRs and motifs were followed in TCR repertoires from under 95 patients with HPV-related cancers.

The protocol used for the library was the immunoSEQ multiplex PCR assay. In its TCRdb copy, this immuneACCESS table keeps in-frame sequences only and misses some clones. Where compared with another copy, unresolved V genes explain less than half of these, and the others have no known cause. This sample lists about 66,000 clones; roughly 90% were detected once. Just over 4% of the sample comes from the top ten. Points the paper makes about the study in general: Expansion of candidate HPV-specific clones and E7-related TCR motifs was observed in the tumor microenvironment during treatment, whereas no such expansion was observed for non-HPV-specific T cells. The functional definition of HPV-specific T cells came from only a couple of HPV16-positive patients, and the survival association was reported for HPV16-positive patients. In HPV16-positive patients, expansion of HPV-responsive T cells during chemoradiotherapy was found to be associated with improved recurrence-free survival.

Taken from cysteine to phenylalanine, the CDR3 has 12 residues. Only the CDR3 part of the read is kept: 36 bases, read in frame from the first base. V is shortened by 5 bases, J by 9 bases, and the region joining them spans 11 bases. CDR1 and CDR2 (SGHAT, FQNNGV) derive from the germline V gene. Repertoires were sampled repeatedly over the course of chemoradiotherapy so that clonal expansion in the tumor microenvironment could be followed. This receptor was taken from a human donor with HPV-associated anogenital cancer. The sequence links TRBV11-2 to TRBJ2-1, with no confident D gene call. Source: blood, taken from a patient who underwent chemoradiotherapy. Here is the DNA: TGTGCCAGCAGCCCCAGCGTCCCTGAGCAGTTCTTC. This translates into CASSPSVPEQFF.